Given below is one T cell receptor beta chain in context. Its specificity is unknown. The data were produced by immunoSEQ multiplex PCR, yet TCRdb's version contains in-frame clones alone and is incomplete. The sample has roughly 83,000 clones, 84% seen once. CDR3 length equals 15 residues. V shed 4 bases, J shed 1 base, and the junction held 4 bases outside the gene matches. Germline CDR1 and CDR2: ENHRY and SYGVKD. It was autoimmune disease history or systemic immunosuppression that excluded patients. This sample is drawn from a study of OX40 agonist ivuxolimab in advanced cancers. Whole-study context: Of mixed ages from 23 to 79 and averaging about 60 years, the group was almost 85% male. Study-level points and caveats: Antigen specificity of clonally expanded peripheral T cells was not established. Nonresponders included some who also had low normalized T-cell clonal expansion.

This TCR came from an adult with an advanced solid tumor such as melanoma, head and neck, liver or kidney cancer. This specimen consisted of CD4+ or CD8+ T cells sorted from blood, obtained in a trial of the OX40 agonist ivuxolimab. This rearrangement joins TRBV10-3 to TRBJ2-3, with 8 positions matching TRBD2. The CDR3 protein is CAISAGGAGTDTQYF. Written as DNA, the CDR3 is TGTGCCATCAGTGCGGGGGGGGCCGGCACAGATACGCAGTATTTT.